This T cell receptor beta chain was recorded in a study of blood T cells in healthy people across ages. Notes on the study in general: Changes seen in expanded clonotypes were possibly confounded by donor CMV status left unknown. One million T cells yielded diversity estimates that were considered underestimates. PBMCs were not sorted, which prevented a conclusive comparison of naive versus antigen-experienced cells.

Investigators took approximately 9.4 milliliters of peripheral blood from every donor. A note on this clonotype: Its antigen is not known.

Next came a second PCR, run for about 6 to 12 cycles, which used a sample-barcoded 5' primer along with a J-beta primer mix. From the 5' RACE reads, TCRdb called clonotypes with MiXCR, one entry per CDR3 protein. The data show hundreds of thousands of distinct CDR3 sequences, roughly 50% seen once. This CDR3 region has 14 residues. V was shortened by 5 bases and J by 4 bases, with 12 bases between the two germline ends. The material sequenced was blood. The chain has TRBV12-3 or TRBV12-4 and TRBJ1-5; no clear D gene. The TCR sequence derives from a man in his sixties in good health. This CDR3 is CASSPEDENQPQHF. CDR3 in DNA: TGTGCCAGCAGTCCAGAGGACGAGAATCAGCCCCAGCATTTT.